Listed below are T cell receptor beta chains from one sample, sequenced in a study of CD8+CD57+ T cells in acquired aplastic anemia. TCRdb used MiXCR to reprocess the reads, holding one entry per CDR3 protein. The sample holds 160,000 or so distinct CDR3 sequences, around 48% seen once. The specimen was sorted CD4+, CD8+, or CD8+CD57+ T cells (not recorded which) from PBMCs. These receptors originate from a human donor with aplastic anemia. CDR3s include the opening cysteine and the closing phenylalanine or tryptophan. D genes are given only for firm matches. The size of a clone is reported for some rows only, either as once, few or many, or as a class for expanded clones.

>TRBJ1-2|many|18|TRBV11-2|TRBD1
TGTGCCAGCAGCTTAGGGGGACAGGGAGGGCTAGTTAACTATGGCTACACCTTC
CASSLGGQGGLVNYGYTF
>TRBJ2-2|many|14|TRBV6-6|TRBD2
TGTGCCAGCGTAGCGGGAGTGAGCACCGGGGAGCTGTTTTTT
CASVAGVSTGELFF
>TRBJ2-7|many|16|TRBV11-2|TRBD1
TGTGCCAGCAGCTACTTAGGGGGACAGGGTCTCGTCGAGCAGTACTTC
CASSYLGGQGLVEQYF
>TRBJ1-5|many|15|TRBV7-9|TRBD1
TGTGCCAGCAGCTTGACGACAGGGAGAAATCAGCCCCAGCATTTT
CASSLTTGRNQPQHF
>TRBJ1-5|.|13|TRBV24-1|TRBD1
TGTGCCACCAGGGGACAGTTCCATCAGCCCCAGCATTTT
CATRGQFHQPQHF
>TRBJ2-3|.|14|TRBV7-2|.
TGTGCCAGCAGTTCAGGGTATAGCACAGATACGCAGTATTTT
CASSSGYSTDTQYF
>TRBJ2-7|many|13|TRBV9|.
TGTGCCAGCAGCGTAGCCAGTGACAGCGAGCAGTACTTC
CASSVASDSEQYF
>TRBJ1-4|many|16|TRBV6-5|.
TGTGCCAGCAGTTACCGGGGTTCTGCAACTAATGAAAAACTGTTTTTT
CASSYRGSATNEKLFF
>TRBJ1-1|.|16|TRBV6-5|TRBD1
TGTGCCAGCAGTTTACAAGGACAGGGGCCGAACACTGAAGCTTTCTTT
CASSLQGQGPNTEAFF
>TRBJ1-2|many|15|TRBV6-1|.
TGTGCCAGCAGTGGCCTCGCCAAAACATCAGTTGGCTACACCTTC
CASSGLAKTSVGYTF
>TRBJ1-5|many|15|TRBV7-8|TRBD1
TGTGCCAGCAGCTTACGCGGACAGGGTAATCAGCCCCAGCATTTT
CASSLRGQGNQPQHF
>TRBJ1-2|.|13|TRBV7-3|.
TGTGCCAGCAGCCCACGGGCCGAATATGGCTACACCTTC
CASSPRAEYGYTF
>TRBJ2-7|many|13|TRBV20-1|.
TGCAGTGCTAGAGTGGGCTACTCCTACGAGCAGTACTTC
CSARVGYSYEQYF
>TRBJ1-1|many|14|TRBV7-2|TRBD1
TGTGCCAGCAGCTTTAGACAGGGGGCGGGTGAAGCTTTCTTT
CASSFRQGAGEAFF
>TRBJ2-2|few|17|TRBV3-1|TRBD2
TGTGCCAGCAGCCCTGGGACTAGCGGGAGGCTAACCGGGGAGCTGTTTTTT
CASSPGTSGRLTGELFF
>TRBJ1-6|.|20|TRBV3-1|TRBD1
TGTGCCAGCAGCCCTCGTCCCGGGACAGGGGATGGGATAGATAATTCACCCCTCCACTTT
CASSPRPGTGDGIDNSPLHF
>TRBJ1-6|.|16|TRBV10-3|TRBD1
TGTGCCATCAGTGAGTCAGGGACAGGGGCGGGATCACCCCTCCACTTT
CAISESGTGAGSPLHF
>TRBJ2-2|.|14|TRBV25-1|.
TGTGCCAGCAGTGCCACAGGGATAGGCGGGGAGCTGTTTTTT
CASSATGIGGELFF
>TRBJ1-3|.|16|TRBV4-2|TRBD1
TGTGCCAGCAGCCAAGTGACAGGGGGCTCTGGAAACACCATATATTTT
CASSQVTGGSGNTIYF
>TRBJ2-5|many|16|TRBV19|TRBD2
TGTGCCAGTAGTATAGGCGGCGGGAGAGGCTTGGAGACCCAGTACTTC
CASSIGGGRGLETQYF
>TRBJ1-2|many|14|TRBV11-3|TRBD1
TGTGCCAGCAGCTTAGACCAGGGGGCGCAGGGCTACACCTTC
CASSLDQGAQGYTF
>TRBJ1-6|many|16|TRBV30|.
TGTGCCTGGAGTGGGCGGTTGGGGGGGTATAATTCACCCCTCCACTTT
CAWSGRLGGYNSPLHF
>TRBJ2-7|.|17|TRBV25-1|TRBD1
TGTGCCAGCAGTGTTTACTCCGGGACAGGGCACTCCTACGAGCAGTACTTC
CASSVYSGTGHSYEQYF
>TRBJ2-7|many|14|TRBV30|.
TGTGCCTGGAGTGTGGGCGGGACCTCCTACGAGCAGTACTTC
CAWSVGGTSYEQYF
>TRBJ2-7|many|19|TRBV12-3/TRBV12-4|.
TGTGCCAGCAGTTTAGGGAGAGATGGAGACAGGGCGGGATCCACTAAGCAGTACTTC
CASSLGRDGDRAGSTKQYF
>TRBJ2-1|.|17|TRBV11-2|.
TGTGCCAGCAGCTTAGTAGAACCGCCCGGCGTCTACAATGAGCAGTTCTTC
CASSLVEPPGVYNEQFF
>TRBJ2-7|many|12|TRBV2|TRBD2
TGTGCCAGCAGACTAGCGGGAGACGAGCAGTACTTC
CASRLAGDEQYF
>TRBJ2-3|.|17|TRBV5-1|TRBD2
TGCGCCAGCAGCTTGGCCCTAGCGGGAGGGCCTGGAGATACGCAGTATTTT
CASSLALAGGPGDTQYF
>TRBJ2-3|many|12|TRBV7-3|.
TGTGCCAGCAGCGAGACTCCCGGGGAGCAGTATTTT
CASSETPGEQYF
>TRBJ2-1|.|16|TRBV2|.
TGTGCCAGCAGTGAAGGCAGGGATATATCCTACAATGAGCAGTTCTTC
CASSEGRDISYNEQFF
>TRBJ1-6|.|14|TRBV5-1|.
TGCGCCAGCAGCTTGGCAGGGTATGGTTCACCCCTCCACTTT
CASSLAGYGSPLHF
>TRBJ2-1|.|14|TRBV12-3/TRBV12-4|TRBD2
TGTGCCAGCAGTACTAGCGGGACATACAATGAGCAGTTCTTC
CASSTSGTYNEQFF
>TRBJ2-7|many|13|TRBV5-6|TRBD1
TGTGCCAGCAGCTTGGGGACAGGCTACGAGCAGTACTTC
CASSLGTGYEQYF
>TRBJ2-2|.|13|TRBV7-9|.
TGTGCCAGCAGCCCAGATGGCACCGGGGAGCTGTTTTTT
CASSPDGTGELFF
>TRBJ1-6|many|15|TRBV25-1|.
TGTGCCAGCAGTGAACCCCTCGGACCGAATTCACCCCTCCACTTT
CASSEPLGPNSPLHF
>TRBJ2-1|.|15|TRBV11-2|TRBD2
TGTGCCAGCAGCTTATTAGGACTAGCCTACAATGAGCAGTTCTTC
CASSLLGLAYNEQFF
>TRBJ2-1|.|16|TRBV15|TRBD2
TGTGCCACCAGCAGAGATGATACGGGAGGACCCAATGAGCAGTTCTTC
CATSRDDTGGPNEQFF
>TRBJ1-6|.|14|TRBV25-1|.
TGTGCCACCCGAACAGGACTGCATAATTCACCCCTCCACTTT
CATRTGLHNSPLHF
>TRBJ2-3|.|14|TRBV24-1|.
TGTGCCACCAGTGATTCGCGTATGGCAGATACGCAGTATTTT
CATSDSRMADTQYF
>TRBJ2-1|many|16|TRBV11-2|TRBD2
TGTGCCAGCAGCCCTACCCCCGGGACTAGCAACAATGAGCAGTTCTTC
CASSPTPGTSNNEQFF
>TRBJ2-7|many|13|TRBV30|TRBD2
TGTGCCTGGAGTGTGACTAGCTTCTACGAGCAGTACTTC
CAWSVTSFYEQYF
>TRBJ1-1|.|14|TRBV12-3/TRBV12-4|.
TGTGCCAGCAGTTTTGGGCAGGGGAACACTGAAGCTTTCTTT
CASSFGQGNTEAFF
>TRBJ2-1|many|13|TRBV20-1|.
TGCAGTGCGCTTCGCGGAGCCTACAATGAGCAGTTCTTC
CSALRGAYNEQFF
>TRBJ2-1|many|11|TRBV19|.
TGTGCCAGTAGCACGTTTAATGAGCAGTTCTTC
CASSTFNEQFF